The rows below give T cell receptor beta chains drawn from one sample of a study of blood T cells in healthy people across ages. TCRdb re-analysed the 5' RACE reads in MiXCR, keeping a single row per CDR3 protein. The data contain about 680,000 distinct CDR3 sequences, roughly 50% of them singletons. Sequenced sample: blood. The receptor set was obtained from a woman aged 60 to 75 in good health. CDR3s include the opening cysteine and the closing phenylalanine or tryptophan. Each record gives: CDR3 length, V gene, J gene, D gene, clone size, CDR3 DNA, CDR3 protein. The D gene is left open where the match is weak. Only part of the rows carry a size: once, few, many, or a class if the clone is expanded.

19,TRBV24-1,TRBJ2-3,TRBD2,few,TGTGCCACCAGTGATTTAAAGTCGTCGGGCCTAGCGGGAGAAGATACGCAGTATTTT,CATSDLKSSGLAGEDTQYF
19,TRBV28,TRBJ2-4,-,-,TGTGCCAGCAGTATCTCCGGTGTTTGGGGACCCATAGCCAAAAACATTCAGTACTTC,CASSISGVWGPIAKNIQYF
17,TRBV7-3,TRBJ2-3,-,-,TGTGCCAGCAGCTTAATAGGGCGCAGGGTGGGCACAGATACGCAGTATTTT,CASSLIGRRVGTDTQYF
14,TRBV7-2,TRBJ1-2,-,once,TGTGCCAGCAGCGTAACGACAGAGGTTTATGGCTACACCTTC,CASSVTTEVYGYTF
13,TRBV29-1,TRBJ1-1,-,few,TGCAGCGTTGCGGCAGGGACAAACACTGAAGCTTTCTTT,CSVAAGTNTEAFF
13,TRBV7-9,TRBJ1-1,TRBD1,many,TGTGCCAGCAGAATACCAGGGGGCACTGAAGCTTTCTTT,CASRIPGGTEAFF
15,TRBV4-2,TRBJ2-3,TRBD2,few,TGTGCCAGCAGCCCCGGACTAGCGATTAAAGATACGCAGTATTTT,CASSPGLAIKDTQYF
14,TRBV7-6,TRBJ2-3,-,-,TGTGCCAGCAGCTTGTGGGAGGACCGAGATACGCAGTATTTT,CASSLWEDRDTQYF
13,TRBV20-1,TRBJ2-7,TRBD2,-,TGCAGTGCTGACGGGACTAGCCGAGACGAGCAGTACTTC,CSADGTSRDEQYF
16,TRBV29-1,TRBJ2-1,TRBD2,-,TGCAGCGTGCGAAAACACCGACTAGCGGGAGACAATGAGCAGTTCTTC,CSVRKHRLAGDNEQFF
14,TRBV7-2,TRBJ2-7,TRBD2,-,TGTGCCAGCAGCTTAGTGGGGCGGGAGTACGAGCAGTACTTC,CASSLVGREYEQYF
12,TRBV3-1,TRBJ1-4,-,-,TGTGCCAGCAGCCACCAAGGTGAAAAACTGTTTTTT,CASSHQGEKLFF
11,TRBV28,TRBJ1-2,-,-,TGTGCCAGCGGCGGAAGCTATGGCTACACCTTC,CASGGSYGYTF
16,TRBV28,TRBJ2-7,-,-,TGTGCCAGCAGTTTCTACGGGATCGCCTCCTACAGTGAGCAGTACTTC,CASSFYGIASYSEQYF
12,TRBV7-2,TRBJ2-1,-,-,TGTGCCAGCACCAGGGCGGGACTCGCGCAGTTCTTC,CASTRAGLAQFF
15,TRBV4-3,TRBJ2-7,-,-,TGCGCCAGCAGCCAAGGGGCAGTTTTCTCCTACGAGCAGTACTTC,CASSQGAVFSYEQYF
14,TRBV9,TRBJ2-4,-,-,TGTGCCAGCAGCGTAGCGCCCCAGGGGCGGGATCAGTACTTC,CASSVAPQGRDQYF
16,TRBV7-3,TRBJ2-1,-,-,TGTGCCAGCAGCTTAAACGTGGGGGCATTCTACAATGAGCAGTTCTTC,CASSLNVGAFYNEQFF
12,TRBV20-1,TRBJ2-7,-,-,TGCAGTGCGGCGGGGCAGTCCTACGAGCAGTACTTC,CSAAGQSYEQYF
14,TRBV7-3,TRBJ2-7,-,-,TGTGCCAGCAGCTTGAGTGGGCTCTCCTACGAGCAGTACTTC,CASSLSGLSYEQYF
14,TRBV20-1,TRBJ2-3,-,-,TGCAGTGCTAGAGACCAACGACGTGCAGATACGCAGTATTTT,CSARDQRRADTQYF
14,TRBV9,TRBJ1-2,-,-,TGTGCCAGCAGCGGTAATATTGGGTTAGATGGCTACACCTTC,CASSGNIGLDGYTF
15,TRBV10-3,TRBJ2-1,TRBD1,-,TGTGCCATCAGTCCTGACAGGGTCCCATACAATGAGCAGTTCTTC,CAISPDRVPYNEQFF
16,TRBV9,TRBJ2-1,TRBD2,-,TGTGCCAGCAGCGTAGACGGCGGCGGGAGGGCCGATGAGCAGTTCTTC,CASSVDGGGRADEQFF
15,TRBV4-1,TRBJ2-3,TRBD1,-,TGCGCCAGCAGCCTCGACAGGGTGAGTGGAGATACGCAGTATTTT,CASSLDRVSGDTQYF
13,TRBV6-5,TRBJ1-1,-,-,TGTGCCAGCAGTTACGTGATAAACACTGAAGCTTTCTTT,CASSYVINTEAFF
15,TRBV5-1,TRBJ2-1,TRBD1,few,TGCGCCAGCAGCATGGTGGGACAGGGATACAATGAGCAGTTCTTC,CASSMVGQGYNEQFF
14,TRBV7-9,TRBJ2-5,TRBD2,-,TGTGCCAGCAGCTCCCAACTAGCGGGAGAGACCCAGTACTTC,CASSSQLAGETQYF
14,TRBV6-1,TRBJ1-2,TRBD1,-,TGTGCCAGCAGTGCGGGCAGGGGGGCCTATGGCTACACCTTC,CASSAGRGAYGYTF
14,TRBV20-1,TRBJ1-2,-,-,TGCAGTGCTAGTCCGCATGGTCCTGACTATGGCTACACCTTC,CSASPHGPDYGYTF
13,TRBV7-3,TRBJ1-2,-,-,TGTGCCAGCAGCTCACGGACAGACCATGGCTACACCTTC,CASSSRTDHGYTF
14,TRBV29-1,TRBJ2-7,TRBD2,few,TGCAGCGTCCTGCCGGGACTAGCGTCCTATGAGCAGTACTTC,CSVLPGLASYEQYF
14,TRBV12-3/TRBV12-4,TRBJ2-4,-,-,TGTGCCAGCAGGGCCGGCGGACGGGGAAACATTCAGTACTTC,CASRAGGRGNIQYF
16,TRBV18,TRBJ2-3,-,-,TGTGCCAGCTCATGGGGACTCCCGGTCCACACAGATACGCAGTATTTT,CASSWGLPVHTDTQYF
11,TRBV29-1,TRBJ2-7,-,few,TGCAGCGTCCAGAAGGGATACGAGCAGTACTTC,CSVQKGYEQYF
14,TRBV4-2,TRBJ2-5,-,once,TGTGCCAGCAGCCTCACCGGGACACCCAATGAGCAGTACTTC,CASSLTGTPNEQYF
17,TRBV28,TRBJ2-3,-,-,TGTGCCAGCAGTTTTCTCGCCGGGGTTCCAGGCACAGATACGCAGTATTTT,CASSFLAGVPGTDTQYF
14,TRBV5-5,TRBJ1-6,-,few,TGTGCCAGCAGCAAGTCCAACAGGGACTCACCCCTCCACTTT,CASSKSNRDSPLHF
13,TRBV29-1,TRBJ2-7,-,once,TGCAGCGACCATAACCGGGCTGCCTACGAGCAGTACTTC,CSDHNRAAYEQYF
13,TRBV24-1,TRBJ2-3,-,-,TGTGCCACCAGTCCACTTAACACAGATACGCAGTATTTT,CATSPLNTDTQYF
12,TRBV18,TRBJ2-5,-,once,TGTGCCAGCTCACCACCAGGGGGGACCCAGTACTTC,CASSPPGGTQYF
16,TRBV6-2/TRBV6-3,TRBJ2-1,TRBD2,once,TGTGCCAGCAGGGATCATACGGGAGGGATCTACAATGAGCAGTTCTTC,CASRDHTGGIYNEQFF
14,TRBV5-8,TRBJ1-2,-,once,TGTGCCAGCAGCTTGGAGCGGGGGTCCTATGGCTACACCTTC,CASSLERGSYGYTF
15,TRBV5-1,TRBJ1-1,-,few,TGCGCCAGCAGCTTGGATAGGGAGCGGGGCACTGAAGCTTTCTTT,CASSLDRERGTEAFF
10,TRBV2,TRBJ2-1,-,-,TGTGCCAGCAGTGTGGGAGTCACGTTCTTC,CASSVGVTFF
13,TRBV6-2/TRBV6-3,TRBJ1-1,-,-,TGTGCCAGCAGTCGTCCGGCGAACACTGAAGCTTTCTTT,CASSRPANTEAFF
15,TRBV4-1,TRBJ1-4,-,few,TGCGCCAGCAGCCCTGGGATATTAACTAATGAAAAACTGTTTTTT,CASSPGILTNEKLFF
15,TRBV5-1,TRBJ2-7,TRBD2,-,TGCGCCAGCAGCTCGGGGGGAGGCCGCTCCTACGAGCAGTACTTC,CASSSGGGRSYEQYF
18,TRBV7-2,TRBJ1-1,-,-,TGTGCCAGCAGCTTAGACAGGGAGCAGACTTACCAGAACACTGAAGCTTTCTTT,CASSLDREQTYQNTEAFF
15,TRBV5-1,TRBJ2-1,-,once,TGCGCCAGCAGCGAAGAGGGAAACTCCTACAATGAGCAGTTCTTC,CASSEEGNSYNEQFF
16,TRBV7-2,TRBJ1-5,-,-,TGTGCCAGCAGCTTAGCGGGGGTTTATAGCAATCAGCCCCAGCATTTT,CASSLAGVYSNQPQHF
11,TRBV12-3/TRBV12-4,TRBJ2-7,-,many,TGTGCCAGCAGTTTGTACAACGAGCAGTACTTC,CASSLYNEQYF
16,TRBV12-3/TRBV12-4,TRBJ2-1,TRBD2,-,TGTGCCAGCAGTTTCCTTCCGGGAGGGCCGGTCGATGAGCAGTTCTTC,CASSFLPGGPVDEQFF
15,TRBV4-3,TRBJ2-3,TRBD1,-,TGCGCCAGCAGCCCGGGACAGGGGACCACAGATACGCAGTATTTT,CASSPGQGTTDTQYF
19,TRBV25-1,TRBJ2-1,-,-,TGTGCCAGCAGTGCCACCTCAAGGGCTATCTGGACCTCCTACAATGAGCAGTTCTTC,CASSATSRAIWTSYNEQFF
16,TRBV5-1,TRBJ1-2,-,few,TGCGCCAGCAGCTTGGACAGGTCGGCGATACTGGGTGGCTACACCTTC,CASSLDRSAILGGYTF
16,TRBV28,TRBJ2-7,TRBD2,-,TGTGCCAGCAGTCCATTGACTAGCGTAATCTCCTACGAGCAGTACTTC,CASSPLTSVISYEQYF
15,TRBV7-2,TRBJ2-7,-,-,TGTGCCAGCAGCTTAGAGAATCCCCCAGGCTACGAGCAGTACTTC,CASSLENPPGYEQYF
17,TRBV24-1,TRBJ2-1,TRBD2,few,TGTGCCACCAGTGATCCGGGGGGACTAGCGGAGATCAATGAGCAGTTCTTC,CATSDPGGLAEINEQFF